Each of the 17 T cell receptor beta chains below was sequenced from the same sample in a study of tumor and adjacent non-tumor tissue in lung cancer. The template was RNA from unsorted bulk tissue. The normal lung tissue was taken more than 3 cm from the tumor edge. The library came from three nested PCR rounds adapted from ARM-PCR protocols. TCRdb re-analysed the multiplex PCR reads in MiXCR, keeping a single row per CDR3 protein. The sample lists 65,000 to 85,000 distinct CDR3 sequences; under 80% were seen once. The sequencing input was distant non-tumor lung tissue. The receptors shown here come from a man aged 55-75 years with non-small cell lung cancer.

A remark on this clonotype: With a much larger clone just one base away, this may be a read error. The CDR3 bases are TGTGTCATCACTCAAGAGACCCAGTACTTC. Translating it yields CVITQETQYF. This chain connects TRBV10-3 to TRBJ2-5; D remains unclear. From germline, CDR1 is ENHRY and CDR2 SYGVKD. The CDR3 spans 10 residues.

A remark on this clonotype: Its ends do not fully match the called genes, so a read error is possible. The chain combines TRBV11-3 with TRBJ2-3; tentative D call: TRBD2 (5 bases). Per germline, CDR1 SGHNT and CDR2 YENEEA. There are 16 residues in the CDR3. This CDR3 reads CVSNSGLADSTDALYF. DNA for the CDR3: TGTGTCAGCAACTCCGGGCTAGCAGATAGCACAGATGCGCTGTATTTT.

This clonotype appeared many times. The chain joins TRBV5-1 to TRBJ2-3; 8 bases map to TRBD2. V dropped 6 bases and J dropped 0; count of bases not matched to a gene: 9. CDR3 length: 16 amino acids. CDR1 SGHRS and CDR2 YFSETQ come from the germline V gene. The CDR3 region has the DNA TGCGCCAGCACGGGAGGGGGGCGAGGCAGCACAGATACGCAGTATTTT. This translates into CASTGGGRGSTDTQYF.

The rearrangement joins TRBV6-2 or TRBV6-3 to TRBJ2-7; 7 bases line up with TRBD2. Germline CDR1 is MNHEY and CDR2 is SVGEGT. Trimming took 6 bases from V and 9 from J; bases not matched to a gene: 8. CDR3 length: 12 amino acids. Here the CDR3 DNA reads TGTGCCAGCAGCTACGCGGGGGACGCGCAGTACTTC. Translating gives CASSYAGDAQYF.

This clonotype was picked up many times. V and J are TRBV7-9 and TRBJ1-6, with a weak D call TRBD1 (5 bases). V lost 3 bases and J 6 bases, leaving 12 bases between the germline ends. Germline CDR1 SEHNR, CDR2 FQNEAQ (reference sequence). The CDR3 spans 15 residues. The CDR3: CASSFLGELNSPLHF. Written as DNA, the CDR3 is TGTGCCAGCAGCTTCCTAGGGGAGCTTAATTCACCCCTCCACTTT.

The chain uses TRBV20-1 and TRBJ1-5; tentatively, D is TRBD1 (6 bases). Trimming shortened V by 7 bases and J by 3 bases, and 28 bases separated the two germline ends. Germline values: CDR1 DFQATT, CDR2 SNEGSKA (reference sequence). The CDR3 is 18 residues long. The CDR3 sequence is CSVIDVRDTGTSNQPQHF. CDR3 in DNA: TGCAGTGTTATAGATGTCCGGGACACAGGGACGTCCAATCAGCCCCAGCATTTT.

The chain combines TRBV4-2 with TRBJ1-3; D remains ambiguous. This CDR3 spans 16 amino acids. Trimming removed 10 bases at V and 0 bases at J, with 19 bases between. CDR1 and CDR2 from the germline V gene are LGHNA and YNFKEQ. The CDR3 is CANSQATAFSGNTIYF. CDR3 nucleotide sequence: TGTGCCAACAGTCAAGCCACAGCCTTCTCTGGAAACACCATATATTTT.

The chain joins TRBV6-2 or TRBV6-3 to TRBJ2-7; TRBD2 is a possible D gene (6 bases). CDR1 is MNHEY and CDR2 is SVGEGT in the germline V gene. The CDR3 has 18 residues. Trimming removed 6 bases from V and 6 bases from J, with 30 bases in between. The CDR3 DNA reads TGTGCCAGCAGACCATGCGGGGAAAGCCGGGAGACCCCCCTCGAGCAGTACTTC. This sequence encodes CASRPCGESRETPLEQYF.

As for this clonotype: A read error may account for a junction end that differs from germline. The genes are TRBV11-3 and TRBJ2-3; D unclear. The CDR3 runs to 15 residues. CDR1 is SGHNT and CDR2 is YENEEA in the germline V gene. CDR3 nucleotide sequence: TGCCCCAGCAGCCCAGGTGGCGTGGGCACAGATACGCAGTATTTT. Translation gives CPSSPGGVGTDTQYF.

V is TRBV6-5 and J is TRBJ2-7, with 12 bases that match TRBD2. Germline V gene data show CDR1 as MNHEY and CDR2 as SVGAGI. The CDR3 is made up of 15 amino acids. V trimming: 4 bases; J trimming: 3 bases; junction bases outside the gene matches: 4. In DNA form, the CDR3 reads TGTGCCAGCAGTTTTCTGACTAGCGGGAGCTACGAGCAGTACTTC. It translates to CASSFLTSGSYEQYF.

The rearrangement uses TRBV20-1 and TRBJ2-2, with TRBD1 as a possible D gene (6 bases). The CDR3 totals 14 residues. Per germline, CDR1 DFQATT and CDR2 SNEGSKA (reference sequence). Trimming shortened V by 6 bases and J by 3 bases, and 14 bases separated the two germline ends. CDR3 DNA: TGCAGTGCCCAGTACAGGGTCGACACCGGGGAGCTGTTTTTT. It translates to CSAQYRVDTGELFF.

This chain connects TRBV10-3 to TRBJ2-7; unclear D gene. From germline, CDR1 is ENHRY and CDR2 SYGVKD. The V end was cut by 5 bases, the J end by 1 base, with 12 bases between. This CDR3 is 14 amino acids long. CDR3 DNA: TGTGCCATCAGTTCCTTTCCTAGTTCCTACGAGCAGTACTTC. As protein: CAISSFPSSYEQYF.

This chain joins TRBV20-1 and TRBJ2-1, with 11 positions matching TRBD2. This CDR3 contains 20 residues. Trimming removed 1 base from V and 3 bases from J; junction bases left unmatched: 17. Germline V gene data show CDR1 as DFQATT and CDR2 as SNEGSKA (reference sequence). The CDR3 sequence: CSARGLISGRALKNYNEQFF. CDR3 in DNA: TGCAGTGCTAGAGGTTTGATTAGCGGGAGGGCCTTGAAAAACTACAATGAGCAGTTCTTC.

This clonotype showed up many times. The CDR3 reads CASSRVGKQETQYF. The CDR3 nucleotides read TGTGCCAGCAGTCGGGTCGGGAAACAAGAGACCCAGTACTTC. The chain combines TRBV2 with TRBJ2-5; D perhaps matches TRBD2 (5 bases). The germline V gene encodes CDR1 SNHLY and CDR2 FYNNEI. The CDR3 has 14 amino acids. V was clipped by 5 bases and J by 2 bases, with 12 bases between them. The entire variable domain, with the rest obtained from reference TRBV2 and TRBJ2-5, is as follows: EPEVTQTPSHQVTQMGQEVILRCVPISNHLYFYWYRQILGQKVEFLVSFYNNEISEKSEIFDDQFSVERPDGSNFTLKIRSTKLEDSAMYFCASSRVGKQETQYFGPGTRLLVL.

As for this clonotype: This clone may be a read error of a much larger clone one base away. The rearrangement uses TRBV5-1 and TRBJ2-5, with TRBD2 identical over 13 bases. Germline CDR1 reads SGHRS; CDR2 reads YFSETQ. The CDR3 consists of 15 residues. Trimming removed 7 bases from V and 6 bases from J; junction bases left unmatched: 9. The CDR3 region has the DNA TGCGCCAGCCGCTCCGGACTAGCGGGAGCGAAGACCCAGTACTTC. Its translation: CASRSGLAGAKTQYF.

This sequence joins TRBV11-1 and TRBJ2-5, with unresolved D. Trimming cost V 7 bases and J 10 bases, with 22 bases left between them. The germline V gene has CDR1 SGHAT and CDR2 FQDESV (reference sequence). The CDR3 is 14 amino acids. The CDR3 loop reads CASNKDTYQEVQYF. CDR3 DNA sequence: TGTGCCAGCAACAAAGACACGTACCAAGAGGTCCAGTACTTC.

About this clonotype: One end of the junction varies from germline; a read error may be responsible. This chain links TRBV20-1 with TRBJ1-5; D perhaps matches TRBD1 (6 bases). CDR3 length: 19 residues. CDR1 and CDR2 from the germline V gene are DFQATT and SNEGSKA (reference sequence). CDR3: CSAEGAGTLSWCSNQPQHF. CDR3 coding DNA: TGCAGCGCTGAGGGCGCCGGGACACTGAGCTGGTGTAGCAATCAGCCCCAACATTTT.